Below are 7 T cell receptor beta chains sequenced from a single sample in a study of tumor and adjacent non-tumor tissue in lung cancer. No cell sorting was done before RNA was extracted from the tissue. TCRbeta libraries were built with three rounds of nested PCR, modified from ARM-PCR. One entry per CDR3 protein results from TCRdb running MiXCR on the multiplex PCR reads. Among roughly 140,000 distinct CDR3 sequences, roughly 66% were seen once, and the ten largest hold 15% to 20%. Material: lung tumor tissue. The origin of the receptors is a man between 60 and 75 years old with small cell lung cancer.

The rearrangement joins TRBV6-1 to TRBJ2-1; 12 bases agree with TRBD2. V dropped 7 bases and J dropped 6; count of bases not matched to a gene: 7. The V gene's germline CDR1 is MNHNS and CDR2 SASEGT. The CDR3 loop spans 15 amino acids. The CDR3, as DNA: TGTGCCAGCAACGGTGGACTAGCGGGATCCAATGAGCAGTTCTTC. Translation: CASNGGLAGSNEQFF.

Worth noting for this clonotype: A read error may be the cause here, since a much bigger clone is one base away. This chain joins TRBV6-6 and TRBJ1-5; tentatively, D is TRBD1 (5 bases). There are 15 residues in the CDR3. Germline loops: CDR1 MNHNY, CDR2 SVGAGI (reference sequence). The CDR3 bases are TGTGCCAGCAGTTATTCAGGGATTAGCAATCAGCCCCAGCCTTTT. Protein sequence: CASSYSGISNQPQPF.

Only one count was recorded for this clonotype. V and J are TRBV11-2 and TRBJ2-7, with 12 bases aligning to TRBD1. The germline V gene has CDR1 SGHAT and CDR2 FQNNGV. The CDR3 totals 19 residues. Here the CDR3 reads CASSLPPGTGGPRSYEHYV. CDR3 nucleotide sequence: TGTGCCAGCAGCTTACCTCCGGGGACAGGGGGCCCCAGGTCCTACGAGCACTACGTC.

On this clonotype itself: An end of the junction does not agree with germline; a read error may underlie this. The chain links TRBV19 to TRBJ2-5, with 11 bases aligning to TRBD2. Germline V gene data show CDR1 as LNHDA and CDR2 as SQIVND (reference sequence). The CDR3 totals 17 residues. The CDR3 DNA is TGTGCCGGTAGTTATCATATTGGACTAGCGGGTACAGAGACCCAGTACTTC. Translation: CAGSYHIGLAGTETQYF.

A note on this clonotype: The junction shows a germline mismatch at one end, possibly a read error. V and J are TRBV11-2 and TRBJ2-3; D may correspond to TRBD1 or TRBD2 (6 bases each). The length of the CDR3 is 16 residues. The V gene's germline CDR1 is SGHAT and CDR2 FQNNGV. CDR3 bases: TGTGCCAGCAGATCAACTCTAGGAGGGGGAGCAGATACACAGTATTTT. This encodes CASRSTLGGGADTQYF.

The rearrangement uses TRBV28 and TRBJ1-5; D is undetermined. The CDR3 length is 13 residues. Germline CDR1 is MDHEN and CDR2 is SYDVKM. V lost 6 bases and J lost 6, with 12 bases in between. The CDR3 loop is CASRGGLSQPQHF. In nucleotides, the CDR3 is TGTGCCAGCAGAGGTGGGTTAAGTCAGCCCCAGCATTTT.

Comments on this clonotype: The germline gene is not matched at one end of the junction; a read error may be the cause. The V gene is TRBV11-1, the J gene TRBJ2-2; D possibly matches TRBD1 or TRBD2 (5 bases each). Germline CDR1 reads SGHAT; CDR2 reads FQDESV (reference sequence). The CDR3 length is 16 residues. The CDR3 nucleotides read TGTGCCAGCAGCTTAGGGGGGTACGAGGGGACCGTGGAGATGTTTTTT. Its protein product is CASSLGGYEGTVEMFF.